This T cell receptor (beta chain) came from a study of response to subunit inactivated influenza vaccine. The CDR3 length is 19 residues. J was trimmed by 7 bases and V by 1 base; bases with no gene match: 22. Germline V gene data show CDR1 as DFQATT and CDR2 as SNEGSKA (reference sequence). Regarding this clonotype: Its antigen is currently unknown.

Study conclusions and caveats: Authors proposed each seasonal influenza vaccination draws in few new T cells.

In TCRdb, the RT-PCR reads were re-called with MiXCR into one record per CDR3 protein. This sample carries roughly 500,000 distinct CDR3 sequences, 16% of them seen once, and the ten largest clones take 2.5% to 3.5%. The sequencing here drew on CD4+ T cells sorted from PBMCs, taken less than 30 months after vaccination. The V gene is TRBV20-1, the J gene TRBJ2-5; 9 bases match TRBD1. This TCR was sampled from a man between 50 and 69 years old who received an inactivated influenza vaccine. CDR3 sequence reads: CSARVSSGTGMKPLRTQYF. CDR3 nucleotides: TGCAGTGCTAGAGTCAGCTCCGGGACAGGGATGAAGCCTTTGAGGACCCAGTACTTC.